This is a list of T cell receptor beta chains from one sample in a study of blood T cell repertoires in COVID-19. Clones were sequenced by immunoSEQ multiplex PCR, and TCRdb holds only the in-frame ones, with some missing. This table holds almost 400,000 clones, around 87% found once. The specimen was peripheral blood. These TCRs come from a woman in her sixties with COVID-19, enrolled during active disease. CDR3s leave out the opening cysteine and the closing phenylalanine or tryptophan. Fields, in order: D gene, J gene, V gene, CDR3 protein. The D gene is left open where the match is weak.

TRBD1,TRBJ2-5,TRBV9,ASSVGLGRGETQY
NA,TRBJ1-2,TRBV29-1,SVEDRVRSGYT
NA,TRBJ2-5,TRBV5-5,ASRSGSGLETQY
NA,TRBJ2-5,TRBV5-4,ASSLGRQVQETQY
TRBD1,TRBJ2-1,TRBV7-3,ASSSGTGGNEQF
TRBD1,TRBJ2-6,TRBV5-4,ASSSPGTGWPGANVLT
NA,TRBJ2-1,TRBV11-3,ASSLDFRGGPVINEQF
TRBD1,TRBJ2-7,TRBV11-2,ASAVQGARYEQY
NA,TRBJ1-1,TRBV28,ASILSAGGAYAF
TRBD2,TRBJ2-7,TRBV4-1,ASSQFSGGVHEQY
TRBD1,TRBJ1-1,TRBV28,ASSPRGTGVKNTEAF
NA,TRBJ1-1,TRBV19,ASTKGPGRGSTEAF
NA,TRBJ1-1,TRBV29-1,SAHSGAEAF
NA,TRBJ2-3,TRBV7-9,ASSLIEAFPDTQY
TRBD1,TRBJ2-1,TRBV19,ASSNRDRAYNEQF
TRBD2,TRBJ2-5,TRBV29-1,SVRGGGHPVTQY
TRBD2,TRBJ2-7,TRBV5-1,ASSQSGTYEQY
NA,TRBJ1-2,TRBV18,ASSPPTANYGYT
TRBD1,TRBJ1-2,TRBV29-1,SVEWTGMGYGYT
NA,TRBJ1-5,TRBV19,ASSIPFRDRRNQPQH
TRBD2,TRBJ2-3,TRBV25-1,ASSEAGSGAATDTQY
TRBD1,TRBJ1-6,TRBV10-3,AISEDRVNSPLH
NA,TRBJ2-1,TRBV9,ASSSTGNSANEQF
NA,TRBJ2-7,TRBV2,ASSEGHPSGYEQY
TRBD1,TRBJ2-2,TRBV2,ASSRTGTGMGTGELF
NA,TRBJ1-1,TRBV7-9,ASSPPGARNTEAF
NA,TRBJ1-1,TRBV5-6,ASSLRGRGLSRTEAF
NA,TRBJ2-1,TRBV19,ASSIPRGSREQF
NA,TRBJ2-2,TRBV5-4,ASSLTGHTGELF
NA,TRBJ1-5,TRBV19,ASSPMNSLGFGNQPQH
NA,TRBJ1-1,TRBV19,ASSSTELNTEAF
NA,TRBJ1-6,TRBV2,ASGEGISYNSPLH
NA,TRBJ1-1,TRBV11-2,ASTHFLRGTEAF
TRBD2,TRBJ2-2,TRBV9,ASSVVTSGGTGELF
NA,TRBJ1-2,TRBV6-5,ASSRQGYGYT
NA,TRBJ1-3,TRBV5-1,ASSLVTGRFGNTIY
TRBD1,TRBJ2-6,TRBV23-1,ASSQSRGPGANVLT
TRBD2,TRBJ2-7,TRBV6-1,ASSEGGGGADEQY
TRBD1,TRBJ1-2,TRBV6-6,ASSYPDRGDYT
TRBD2,TRBJ2-5,TRBV27,ASSPRTSGGQQETQY
NA,TRBJ1-2,TRBV29-1,SVVGSFNYGYT
NA,TRBJ1-2,TRBV9,ASSPERALSYGYT
NA,TRBJ1-2,TRBV25-1,ASSDGYGYT
TRBD1,TRBJ2-3,TRBV15,ATSRDLTGSTDTQY
NA,TRBJ2-7,TRBV14,ASSPLWHTLSYEQY
NA,TRBJ2-7,TRBV28,ASSLGTSYEQY
NA,TRBJ1-4,TRBV28,ASSLRTATNEKLF
TRBD1,TRBJ1-6,TRBV18,ASSPSGQGYSPLH
NA,TRBJ1-2,TRBV28,ASTIQGLPYGYT
TRBD2,TRBJ2-1,TRBV7-9,ASSFFRGDSSYNEQF
NA,TRBJ1-5,TRBV7-2,ASSWTNSNQPQH
TRBD1,TRBJ1-5,TRBV5-1,ASSLGPGQASNQPQH
NA,TRBJ1-2,TRBV7-3,ASSLRARENGYT
TRBD1,TRBJ1-2,TRBV29-1,SVPQGTYGYT